This T cell receptor beta chain appears in the sequencing data of a study of T cell repertoires in cytomegalovirus infection. Study-wide context: Newly reported HLA-C-restricted and thoroughly characterized HLA-B-restricted CMV epitopes were employed.

Study-wide points: Totalled public TCR beta family frequency picked out people who carried CMV plus the relevant HLA. The study found HLA-C-restricted CMV-specific TCR beta clonotypes dominating the ex vivo response.

This clonotype was counted a few times. Its target is unknown. The CDR3 runs 13 residues. Germline CDR1 MGHDK, CDR2 SYGVNS. Trimming shortened V by 1 base and J by 7 bases, and 8 bases separated the two germline ends. TCRdb recomputed calls from the reads with MiXCR, one row per CDR3 protein. This sample carries approximately 110,000 distinct CDR3 sequences, around 45% of them seen once, and the ten largest clones take roughly 70%. The source was CD8+ T cells from cultured PBMCs, collected from culture after CMV antigen stimulation. The origin of this receptor is a human donor in good health (CMV status not recorded). Some clones in this sample may be carry-over from other donors' samples. The V call is TRBV25-1, the J call TRBJ1-5; unclear D gene. CDR3 sequence reads: CASSELGGQPQHF. Written as DNA, the CDR3 is TGTGCCAGCAGTGAATTGGGCGGGCAGCCCCAGCATTTT.